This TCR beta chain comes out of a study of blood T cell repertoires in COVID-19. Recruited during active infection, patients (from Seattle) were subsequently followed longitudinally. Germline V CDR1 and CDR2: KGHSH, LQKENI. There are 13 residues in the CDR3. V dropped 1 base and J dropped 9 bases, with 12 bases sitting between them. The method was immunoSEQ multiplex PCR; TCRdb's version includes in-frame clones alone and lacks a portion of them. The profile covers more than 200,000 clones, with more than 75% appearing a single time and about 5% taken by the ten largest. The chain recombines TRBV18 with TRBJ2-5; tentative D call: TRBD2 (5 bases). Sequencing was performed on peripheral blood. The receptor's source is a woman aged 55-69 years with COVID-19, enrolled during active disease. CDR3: CASSPREGTAQYF. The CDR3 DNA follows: TGTGCCAGCTCACCACGCGAGGGTACGGCCCAGTACTTC.